Below are 16 T cell receptor beta chains sequenced from a single sample in a study of shared clonotypes between healthy human individuals. Produced via immunoSEQ multiplex PCR; TCRdb's table is partial and in-frame only. The profile shows about a million clones, 75% of them singletons. The sequencing input was memory CD4+ T cells sorted from blood. Subset in this sample: CD45RA-negative fraction. The receptors originated from a man aged 18 to 35 in good health.

V usage is TRBV21-1 and J usage is TRBJ1-5; the D call in the table, TRBD1, was not verified against the DNA. TRBV21-1 is given as a pseudogene. The CDR3 consists of 15 residues. The CDR3 nucleotides read TGTGCCAGCAGCAATTATCAGTATTCCAATCAGCCCCAGCATTTT. Translating it yields CASSNYQYSNQPQHF.

This chain uses TRBV6-5 with TRBJ2-7; D remains unclear. The germline V gene has CDR1 MNHEY and CDR2 SVGAGI. CDR3 length equals 13 residues. Trimming removed 3 bases from V and 10 bases from J, with 16 bases in between. CDR3 DNA sequence: TGTGCCAGCAGTTATGGGTACGGAAGCGTCCAGTACTTC. It yields the protein CASSYGYGSVQYF.

J is TRBJ2-7 and V is TRBV27; D is unclear. Per germline, CDR1 MNHEY and CDR2 SMNVEV (reference sequence). The CDR3 length is 16 residues. V was pared by 0 bases and J by 0 bases, with 12 bases between. CDR3 region: CASSLSGSVSSYEQYF. Here the CDR3 DNA reads TGTGCCAGCAGTTTATCTGGGTCGGTTAGCTCCTACGAGCAGTACTTC.

The V gene is TRBV7-6, the J gene TRBJ2-1; 9 nucleotides agree with TRBD2. The CDR3 runs 19 residues. V lost 1 base and J lost 10; bases outside the gene matches: 20. CDR1 and CDR2 (germline): SGHVS, FNYEAQ. The CDR3 spells CASSLGVSSGGSNLGEQFF. DNA of the CDR3: TGTGCCAGCAGCTTAGGAGTTAGTAGCGGGGGCTCGAATCTAGGAGAGCAGTTCTTC. Together with reference TRBV7-6 and TRBJ2-1, the CDR3 gives the full variable domain: GAGVSQSPRYKVTKRGQDVALRCDPISGHVSLYWYRQALGQGPEFLTYFNYEAQQDKSGLPNDRFSAERPEGSISTLTIQRTEQRDSAMYRCASSLGVSSGGSNLGEQFFGPGTRLTVL.

The chain couples TRBV4-3 to TRBJ2-7; tentatively, D is TRBD2 (5 bases). This CDR3 contains 14 residues. Trimming cost V 7 bases and J 0 bases, with 13 bases left between them. CDR1 LGHNA and CDR2 YSLEER come from the germline V gene. This CDR3 reads CASTPEVASYEQYF. CDR3 bases: TGCGCCAGCACCCCGGAGGTCGCCTCCTACGAGCAGTACTTC.

This clone was seen only once. This sequence joins TRBV29-1 and TRBJ2-1; D is perhaps TRBD2 (5 bases). The germline V gene has CDR1 SQVTM and CDR2 ANQGSEA. V gave up 8 bases and J gave up 9 bases, with 20 bases separating them. The CDR3 is 13 amino acids. CDR3 sequence (DNA): TGCAGCCTTGGCCTTAGTTTAGGAGGTGAGCAGTTCTTC. Translating it yields CSLGLSLGGEQFF.

In this sample, this clone turned up once. The genes are TRBV6-1 and TRBJ1-2; 9 bases align to TRBD1. Germline V gives CDR1 MNHNS, CDR2 SASEGT. The CDR3 is 14 amino acids. V lost 7 bases, J lost 7 bases, and 10 bases stayed unmatched. Here the CDR3 reads CASIGTGGAGGYTF. The DNA for the CDR3 is TGTGCCAGCATAGGCACAGGGGGCGCGGGTGGCTACACCTTC.

This clone was recorded only once. The chain links TRBV2 to TRBJ1-1, with a weak D call TRBD1 (5 bases). V was shortened by 3 bases and J by 1 base, with 12 bases between the two germline ends. CDR1 and CDR2 from the germline V gene are SNHLY and FYNNEI. The CDR3 consists of 15 residues. CDR3 sequence (DNA): TGTGCCAGCAGTGATCGGTCCGGGGGGAACACTGAAGCTTTCTTT. It specifies CASSDRSGGNTEAFF.

CDR3 DNA sequence: TGTGCCAGCAGCAGGGGGGGTTTGGAGACCCAGTACTTC. Its translation is CASSRGGLETQYF. The rearrangement uses TRBV25-1 and TRBJ2-5; D could derive from TRBD1 or TRBD2 (7 bases each). Deletions cut 6 bases from V and 5 bases from J, with 13 bases between. The germline V gene encodes CDR1 MGHDK and CDR2 SYGVNS. The length of the CDR3 is 13 residues.

This clone has more than one count but fewer than ten. J is TRBJ2-3 and V is TRBV29-1; unclear D gene. The CDR3 is 14 amino acids. Germline V gives CDR1 SQVTM, CDR2 ANQGSEA. The V gene lost 1 base and the J gene lost 5 bases, with 13 bases spanning the gap. CDR3 residues: CSVEVRPWEDTQYF. CDR3 DNA: TGCAGCGTTGAAGTTCGACCCTGGGAAGATACGCAGTATTTT.

This clone was seen ten or more times. J is TRBJ1-2 and V is TRBV7-8; a possible D gene is TRBD1 (5 bases). CDR1 SGHVS and CDR2 FQNEAQ come from the germline V gene. V was shortened by 6 bases and J by 4 bases, with 24 bases between the two germline ends. The CDR3 covers 17 residues. The CDR3 region is CASRRTGADGVGYGYTF. CDR3 bases: TGTGCCAGCAGACGAACTGGGGCGGATGGGGTTGGCTATGGCTACACCTTC. Full variable domain (outside the CDR3, taken from reference TRBV7-8 and TRBJ1-2): GAGVSQSPRYKVAKRGQDVALRCDPISGHVSLFWYQQALGQGPEFLTYFQNEAQLDKSGLPSDRFFAERPEGSVSTLKIQRTQQEDSAVYLCASRRTGADGVGYGYTFGSGTRLTVV.

V gene TRBV25-1 combines with J gene TRBJ2-1, with TRBD2 matching 7 bases. The CDR3 runs to 17 residues. Germline-derived CDR1 and CDR2 are MGHDK and SYGVNS. Trimming at V came to 2 bases and at J to 5 bases, leaving 12 bases not matched to a gene. CDR3 DNA sequence: TGTGCCAGCAGTGAAGCGGGGGATTATTACCGTAACAATGAGCAGTTCTTC. This gives the protein CASSEAGDYYRNNEQFF.

V is TRBV25-1 and J is TRBJ1-6, with D perhaps matching TRBD1 (5 bases). Trimming pared 7 bases from V and 9 bases from J, leaving 16 bases between. The CDR3 has 14 residues. Germline lookup yields CDR1 MGHDK and CDR2 SYGVNS. CDR3 coding DNA: TGTGCCAGCACCACCGGGGGTGGTAGTTCACCCCTCCACTTT. As protein: CASTTGGGSSPLHF.

The chain is built from TRBV2 and TRBJ1-2, with a tentative D call TRBD1 (5 bases). CDR1 SNHLY and CDR2 FYNNEI come from the germline V gene. CDR3 length: 13 residues. The CDR3 protein is CASNLRVDYGYTF. The CDR3, as DNA: TGTGCATCGAACCTCAGGGTTGACTATGGCTACACCTTC.

This clone was recorded a few times. The chain couples TRBV7-9 to TRBJ2-1; D is undetermined. V lost 7 bases and J 5 bases, leaving 6 bases between the germline ends. This CDR3 spans 11 amino acids. Germline loops: CDR1 SEHNR, CDR2 FQNEAQ (reference sequence). CDR3 sequence reads: CASIRHNEQFF. The CDR3 coding sequence is TGTGCCAGCATTAGGCACAATGAGCAGTTCTTC.

The V gene is TRBV19, the J gene TRBJ2-6; TRBD2 might be the D (5 bases). Trimming shortened V by 11 bases and J by 1 base, and 18 bases separated the two germline ends. Germline V lookup: CDR1 LNHDA, CDR2 SQIVND (reference sequence). This CDR3 is 16 amino acids long. CDR3 residues: CAGRGQDSSGANVLTF. For the CDR3, the DNA is TGTGCCGGACGAGGGCAGGACTCTTCTGGGGCCAACGTCCTGACTTTC.